Below, one T cell receptor beta chain is given with its context. What it recognizes is unknown. Germline V gene sequence: CDR1 SQVTM, CDR2 ANQGSEA. This CDR3 contains 14 residues. Trimming at V came to 4 bases and at J to 0 bases, leaving 4 bases not matched to a gene. The data are from a study of cytomegalovirus exposure and HLA in healthy donors. For the study at large: An earlier analysis identified 120 million or so unique TCR beta sequences in about 180 million T cells.

Donors had nominal health at sampling but likely had unrecorded immune exposures. Regarding the study as a whole: For most TCR sequences rarity was the rule, although some public TCRs occurred in many donors. The later analysis indicated that the majority of CMV-associated TCR beta chains appeared HLA-restricted.

It was with 60 Vbeta and 13 Jbeta primers that the PCR ran. This table comes from immunoSEQ multiplex PCR, and its TCRdb copy is limited to in-frame clones, with some not included. Altogether about 130,000 clones are present, more than 70% being singletons, with the ten largest covering roughly 2%. The genes are TRBV29-1 and TRBJ2-3, with 7 bases that match TRBD2. This receptor was identified in a man aged 25-45 years in good health and CMV-seronegative. The sample taken for sequencing was PBMCs. The CDR3 here is CSVGGGVSTDTQYF. CDR3 bases: TGCAGCGTTGGGGGAGGGGTTAGCACAGATACGCAGTATTTT.